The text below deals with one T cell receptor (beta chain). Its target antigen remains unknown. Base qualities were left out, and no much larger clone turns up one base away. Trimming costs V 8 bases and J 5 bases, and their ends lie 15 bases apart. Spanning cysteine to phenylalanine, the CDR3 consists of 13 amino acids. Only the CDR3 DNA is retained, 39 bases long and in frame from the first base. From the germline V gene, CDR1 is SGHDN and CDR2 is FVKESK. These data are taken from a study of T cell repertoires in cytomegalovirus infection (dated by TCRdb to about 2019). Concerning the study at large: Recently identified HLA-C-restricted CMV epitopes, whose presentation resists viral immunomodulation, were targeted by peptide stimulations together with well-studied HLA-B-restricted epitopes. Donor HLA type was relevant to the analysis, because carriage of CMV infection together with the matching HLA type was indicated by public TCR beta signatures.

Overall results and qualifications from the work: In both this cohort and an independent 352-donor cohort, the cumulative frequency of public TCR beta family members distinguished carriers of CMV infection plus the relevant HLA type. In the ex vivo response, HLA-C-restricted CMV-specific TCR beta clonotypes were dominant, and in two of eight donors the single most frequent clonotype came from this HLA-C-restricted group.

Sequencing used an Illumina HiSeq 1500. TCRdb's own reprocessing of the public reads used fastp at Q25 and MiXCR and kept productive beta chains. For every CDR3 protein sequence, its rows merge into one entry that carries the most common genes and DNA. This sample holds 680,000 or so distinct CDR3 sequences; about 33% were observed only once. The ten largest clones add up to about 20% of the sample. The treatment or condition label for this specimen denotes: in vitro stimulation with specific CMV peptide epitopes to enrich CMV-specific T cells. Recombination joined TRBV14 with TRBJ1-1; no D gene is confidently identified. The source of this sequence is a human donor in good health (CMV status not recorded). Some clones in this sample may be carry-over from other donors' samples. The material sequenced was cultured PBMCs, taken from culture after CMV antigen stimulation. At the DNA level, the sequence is TGTGCCAGCTCCTCTTGGAAAGAGACTGAAGCTTTCTTT. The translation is CASSSWKETEAFF. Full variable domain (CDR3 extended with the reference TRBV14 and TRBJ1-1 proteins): EAGVTQFPSHSVIEKGQTVTLRCDPISGHDNLYWYRRVMGKEIKFLLHFVKESKQDESGMPNNRFLAERTGGTYSTLKVQPAELEDSGVYFCASSSWKETEAFFGQGTRLTVV.